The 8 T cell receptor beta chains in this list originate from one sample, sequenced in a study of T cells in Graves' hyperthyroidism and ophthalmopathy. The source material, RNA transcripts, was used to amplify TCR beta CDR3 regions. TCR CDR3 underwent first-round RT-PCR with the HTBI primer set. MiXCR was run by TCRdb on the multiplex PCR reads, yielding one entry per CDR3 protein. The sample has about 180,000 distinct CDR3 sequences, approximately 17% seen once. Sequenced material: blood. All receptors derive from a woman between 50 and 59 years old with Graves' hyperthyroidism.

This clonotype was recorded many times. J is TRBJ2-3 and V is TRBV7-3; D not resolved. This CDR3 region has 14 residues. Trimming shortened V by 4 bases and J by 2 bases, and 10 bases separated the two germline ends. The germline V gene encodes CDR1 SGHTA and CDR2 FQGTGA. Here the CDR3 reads CASSSPAITDTQYF. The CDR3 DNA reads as TGTGCCAGCAGCTCCCCAGCGATCACAGATACGCAGTATTTT.

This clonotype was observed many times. CDR3 sequence (DNA): TGTGCCAGCTCACCCGCCAGAACCGGGGAGCTGTTTTTT. It yields the protein CASSPARTGELFF. The chain combines TRBV18 with TRBJ2-2; no reliable D call. CDR3 length: 13 residues. V lost 3 bases to trimming and J lost 5 bases, with 7 bases between them. CDR1 KGHSH and CDR2 LQKENI come from the germline V gene.

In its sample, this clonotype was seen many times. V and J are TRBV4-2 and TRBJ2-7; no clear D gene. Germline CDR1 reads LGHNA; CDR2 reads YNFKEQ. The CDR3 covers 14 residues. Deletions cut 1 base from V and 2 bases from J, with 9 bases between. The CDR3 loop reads CASSQGTLPYEQYF. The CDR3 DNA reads TGTGCCAGCAGCCAAGGGACCCTACCCTACGAGCAGTACTTC.

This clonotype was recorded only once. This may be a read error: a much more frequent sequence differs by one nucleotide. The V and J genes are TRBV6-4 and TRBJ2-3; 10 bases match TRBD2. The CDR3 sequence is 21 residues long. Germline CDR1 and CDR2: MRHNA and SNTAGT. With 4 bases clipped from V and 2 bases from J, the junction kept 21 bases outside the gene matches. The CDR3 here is CASSGSRGGPTSGVFTDTQYF. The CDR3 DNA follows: TGTGCCAGCAGTGGCTCGAGGGGGGGCCCCACTAGCGGGGTTTTCACAGATACGCAGTATTTT.

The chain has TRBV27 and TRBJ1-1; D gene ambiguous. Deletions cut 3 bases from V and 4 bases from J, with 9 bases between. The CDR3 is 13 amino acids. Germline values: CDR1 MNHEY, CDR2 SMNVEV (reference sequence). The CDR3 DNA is TGTGCCAGCAGTTTTAGTCCGCTCACTGAAGCTTTCTTT. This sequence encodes CASSFSPLTEAFF.

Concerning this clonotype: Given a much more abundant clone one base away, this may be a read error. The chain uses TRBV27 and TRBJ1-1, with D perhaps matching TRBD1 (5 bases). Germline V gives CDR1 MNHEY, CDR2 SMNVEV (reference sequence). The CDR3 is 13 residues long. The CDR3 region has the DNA TGTGCCGGCAGTTTTTTGAGGGGAACTGAAGCTTTCTTT. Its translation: CAGSFLRGTEAFF.

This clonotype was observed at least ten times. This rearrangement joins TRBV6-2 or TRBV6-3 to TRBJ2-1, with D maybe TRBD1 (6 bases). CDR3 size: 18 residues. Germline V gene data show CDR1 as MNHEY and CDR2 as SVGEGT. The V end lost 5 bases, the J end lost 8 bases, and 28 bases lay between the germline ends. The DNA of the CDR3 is TGTGCCAGCAGTACCCTAATAGCAGGGGCGCGTTTCATCTATGAGCAGTTCTTC. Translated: CASSTLIAGARFIYEQFF.

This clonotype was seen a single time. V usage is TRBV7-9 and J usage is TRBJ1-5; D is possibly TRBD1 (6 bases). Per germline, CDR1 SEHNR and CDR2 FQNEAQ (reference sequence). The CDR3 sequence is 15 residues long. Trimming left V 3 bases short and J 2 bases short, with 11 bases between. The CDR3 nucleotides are TGTGCCAGCAGCTTCTCAGGGGAACGCAATCAGCCCCAGCATTTT. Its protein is CASSFSGERNQPQHF.